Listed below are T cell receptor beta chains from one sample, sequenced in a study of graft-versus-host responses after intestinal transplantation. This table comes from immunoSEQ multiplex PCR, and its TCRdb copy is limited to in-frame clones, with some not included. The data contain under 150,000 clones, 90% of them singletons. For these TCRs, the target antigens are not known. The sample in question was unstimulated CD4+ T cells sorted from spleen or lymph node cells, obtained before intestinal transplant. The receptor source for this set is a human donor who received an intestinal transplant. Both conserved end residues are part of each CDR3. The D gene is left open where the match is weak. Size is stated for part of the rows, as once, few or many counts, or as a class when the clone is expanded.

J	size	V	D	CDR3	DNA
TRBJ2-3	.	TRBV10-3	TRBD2	CAIRTSGTDTQYF	TGTGCCATCAGGACTAGCGGCACAGATACGCAGTATTTT
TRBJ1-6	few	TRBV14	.	CASSKPGQYNSPLHF	TGTGCCAGCAGCAAGCCGGGACAATATAATTCACCCCTCCACTTT
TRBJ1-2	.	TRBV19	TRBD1	CASSRQGEDYGYTF	TGTGCCAGTAGTCGACAGGGAGAGGACTATGGCTACACCTTC
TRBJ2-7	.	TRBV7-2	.	CASSPRLGAYEQYF	TGTGCCAGCAGCCCTCGACTAGGAGCCTACGAGCAGTACTTC
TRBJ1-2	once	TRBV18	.	CASSLITGKGLSYGYTF	TGTGCCAGCTCACTTATTACAGGGAAAGGCTTGAGCTATGGCTACACCTTC
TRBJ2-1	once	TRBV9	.	CASSVGRYNEQFF	TGTGCCAGCAGCGTCGGTCGATACAATGAGCAGTTCTTC
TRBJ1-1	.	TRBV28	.	CASSFRQLNTEAFF	TGTGCCAGCAGTTTTCGACAGCTGAACACTGAAGCTTTCTTT
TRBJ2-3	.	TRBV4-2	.	CASSQGAGSTDTQYF	TGTGCCAGCAGCCAAGGAGCAGGGAGCACAGATACGCAGTATTTT
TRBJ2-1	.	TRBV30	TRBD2	CAWGGGAGGGEQFF	TGTGCCTGGGGGGGTGGGGCGGGAGGGGGTGAGCAGTTCTTC
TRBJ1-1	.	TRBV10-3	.	CAISEAGSDSFF	TGTGCCATCAGTGAAGCGGGAAGCGATTCTTTCTTT
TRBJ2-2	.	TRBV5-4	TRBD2	CASRRDVAGGLAGELFF	TGTGCCAGTAGGAGAGACGTAGCGGGAGGGCTTGCCGGGGAGCTGTTTTTT
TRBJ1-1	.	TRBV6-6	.	CASTREVGPQNTEAFF	TGTGCCAGCACCAGGGAGGTGGGTCCACAGAACACTGAAGCTTTCTTT
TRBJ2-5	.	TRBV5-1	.	CASGVQGETQYF	TGCGCCAGCGGTGTACAGGGAGAGACCCAGTACTTC
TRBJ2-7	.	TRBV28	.	CASTMGLSYEQYF	TGTGCCAGCACAATGGGCCTCTCCTACGAGCAGTACTTC
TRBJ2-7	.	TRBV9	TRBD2	CASSASGRSEQYF	TGTGCCAGCAGCGCGAGCGGGAGGAGCGAGCAGTACTTC
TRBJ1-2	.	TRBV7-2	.	CASSLYYDGGQGYTF	TGTGCCAGCAGCTTATACTACGACGGGGGGCAAGGCTACACCTTC
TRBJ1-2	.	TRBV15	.	CATSRDTGGYTF	TGTGCCACCAGCAGAGATACCGGTGGCTACACCTTC
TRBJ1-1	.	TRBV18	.	CASSPGAGNTEAFF	TGTGCCAGCTCACCAGGGGCCGGTAACACTGAAGCTTTCTTT
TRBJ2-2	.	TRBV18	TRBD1	CASSPQGADTGELFF	TGTGCCAGCTCACCACAGGGGGCGGACACCGGGGAGCTGTTTTTT
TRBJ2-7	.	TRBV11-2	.	CASSFIPSGLAPYEQYF	TGTGCCAGCAGCTTTATTCCCTCCGGGCTAGCCCCCTACGAGCAGTACTTC
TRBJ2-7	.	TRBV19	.	CASSAQGLGSYEQYF	TGTGCCAGTAGTGCTCAGGGGCTGGGCTCCTACGAGCAGTACTTC
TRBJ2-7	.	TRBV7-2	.	CASSLGRAYEQYF	TGTGCCAGCAGCTTGGGCAGGGCCTACGAGCAGTACTTC
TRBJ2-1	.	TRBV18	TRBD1	CASSPTRQGYNEQFF	TGTGCCAGCTCACCTACTCGACAGGGCTACAATGAGCAGTTCTTC
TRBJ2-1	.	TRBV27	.	CASSFGGGFYNEQFF	TGTGCCAGCAGTTTCGGGGGAGGCTTCTACAATGAGCAGTTCTTC
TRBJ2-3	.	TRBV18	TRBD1	CASSPLDRGGTDTQYF	TGTGCCAGCTCACCTCTTGACAGGGGCGGCACAGATACGCAGTATTTT
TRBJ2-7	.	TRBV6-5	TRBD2	CASSLSGSYEQYF	TGTGCCAGCAGCCTTAGCGGGAGCTACGAGCAGTACTTC
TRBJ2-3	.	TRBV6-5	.	CASTPLASTDTQYF	TGTGCCAGCACCCCGCTAGCTAGCACAGATACGCAGTATTTT
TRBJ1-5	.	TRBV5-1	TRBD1	CASSPGQGSNQPQHF	TGCGCCAGCAGCCCGGGACAGGGCAGCAATCAGCCCCAGCATTTT
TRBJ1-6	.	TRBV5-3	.	CARSLCGGTQGNSPLHF	TGTGCCAGAAGCTTGTGCGGGGGGACCCAAGGAAATTCACCCCTCCACTTT
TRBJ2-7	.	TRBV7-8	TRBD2	CASSLVGSGGAGSYEQYF	TGTGCCAGCAGCTTAGTGGGTAGCGGGGGAGCTGGATCCTACGAGCAGTACTTC
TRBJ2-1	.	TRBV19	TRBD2	CASSPPGLASNEQFF	TGTGCCAGTAGCCCCCCGGGACTAGCTTCCAATGAGCAGTTCTTC
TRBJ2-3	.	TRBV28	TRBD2	CASSLSSGRVTDTQYF	TGTGCCAGCAGTTTAAGTAGCGGGAGAGTCACAGATACGCAGTATTTT
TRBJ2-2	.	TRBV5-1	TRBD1	CASSWGQATGELFF	TGCGCCAGCAGCTGGGGACAGGCCACCGGGGAGCTGTTTTTT
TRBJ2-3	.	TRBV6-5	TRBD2	CASSYSQGLSTDTQYF	TGTGCCAGCAGTTACTCGCAGGGACTAAGCACAGATACGCAGTATTTT
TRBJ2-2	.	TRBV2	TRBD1	CASRAGQGSATYTGELFF	TGTGCCAGCAGGGCGGGACAGGGGTCGGCCACTTACACCGGGGAGCTGTTTTTT
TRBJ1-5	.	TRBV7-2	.	CASSPRWGGDQPQHF	TGTGCCAGCAGCCCTAGATGGGGAGGGGATCAGCCCCAGCATTTT
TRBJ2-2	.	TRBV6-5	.	CASSVQRSNTGELFF	TGTGCCAGCAGTGTTCAGCGGTCGAACACCGGGGAGCTGTTTTTT
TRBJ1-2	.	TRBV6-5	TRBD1	CASGEQGALGYTF	TGTGCCAGCGGAGAACAGGGGGCGCTGGGCTACACCTTC
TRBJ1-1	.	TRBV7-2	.	CASSSPRGHNTEAFF	TGTGCCAGCAGCTCTCCTCGTGGACATAACACTGAAGCTTTCTTT
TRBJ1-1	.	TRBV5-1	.	CASTGGGTEAFF	TGCGCCAGCACGGGGGGTGGGACTGAAGCTTTCTTT
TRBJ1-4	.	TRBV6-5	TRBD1	CASSYAGQANEKLFF	TGTGCCAGCAGTTACGCGGGACAGGCTAATGAAAAACTGTTTTTT
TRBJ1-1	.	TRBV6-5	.	CASSAGGMNTEAFF	TGTGCCAGCAGCGCCGGCGGCATGAACACTGAAGCTTTCTTT
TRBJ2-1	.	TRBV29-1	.	CSVVYRRAYNEQFF	TGCAGCGTTGTGTACAGGAGGGCTTACAATGAGCAGTTCTTC
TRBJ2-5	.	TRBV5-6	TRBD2	CASSLGLAGQETQYF	TGTGCCAGCAGCTTAGGACTAGCGGGACAAGAGACCCAGTACTTC
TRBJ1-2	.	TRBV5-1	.	CASSPQGSPKLDGYTF	TGCGCCAGCAGTCCCCAGGGTTCCCCAAAACTGGATGGCTACACCTTC
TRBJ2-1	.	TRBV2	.	CASSERGLRTYNEQFF	TGTGCCAGCAGTGAAAGGGGTTTACGTACTTACAATGAGCAGTTCTTC
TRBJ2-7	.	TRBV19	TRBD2	CASSRPGLGSYEQYF	TGTGCCAGTAGTCGGCCGGGACTAGGCTCCTACGAGCAGTACTTC
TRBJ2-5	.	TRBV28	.	CASSSAGLPQETQYF	TGTGCCAGCAGTTCCGCGGGCTTACCCCAAGAGACCCAGTACTTC